These 31 T cell receptor beta chains share one sample of origin, sequenced in a study of somatic mutations in cytotoxic T cells in rheumatoid arthritis. This table comes from immunoSEQ multiplex PCR, and its TCRdb copy is limited to in-frame clones, with some not included. The sample lists about 29,000 clones, around 86% occurring once. The sequencing sample was made of CD8+ T cells sorted from blood. The receptor set was obtained from an adult with rheumatoid arthritis.

The genes are TRBV19 and TRBJ1-5; TRBD1 is a possible D gene (6 bases). This CDR3 has 16 residues. V shed 3 bases and J shed 4 bases, with 16 bases lying between them. Germline CDR1 and CDR2: LNHDA and SQIVND (reference sequence). CDR3 amino acids: CASSIYREALNQPQHF. DNA of the CDR3: TGTGCCAGTAGTATCTACAGGGAAGCGCTGAATCAGCCCCAGCATTTT.

V usage is TRBV7-6 and J usage is TRBJ2-1; D is unclear. This CDR3 spans 15 amino acids. CDR1 SGHVS and CDR2 FNYEAQ come from the germline V gene. V was cut by 2 bases and J by 3 bases, with 11 bases left in between. The CDR3, as DNA: TGTGCCAGCAGCTTACTGGTGGTTAACTACAATGAGCAGTTCTTC. This encodes CASSLLVVNYNEQFF.

The V and J genes are TRBV7-2 and TRBJ2-3, with D maybe TRBD2 (5 bases). CDR3 length: 16 amino acids. The V and J ends lost 2 bases and 5 bases respectively, with 17 bases between them. Germline CDR1 is SGHTA and CDR2 is FQGNSA. CDR3 protein: CASSLSGLLSGDTQYF. Here the CDR3 DNA reads TGTGCCAGCAGCTTAAGCGGACTTCTGTCAGGAGATACGCAGTATTTT. Looking up the rest from reference TRBV7-2 and TRBJ2-3 gives the full variable domain: GAGVSQSPSNKVTEKGKDVELRCDPISGHTALYWYRQSLGQGLEFLIYFQGNSAPDKSGLPSDRFSAERTGGSVSTLTIQRTQQEDSAVYLCASSLSGLLSGDTQYFGPGTRLTVL.

The CDR3 bases are TGTGCCAGCAAACGGACAGGGCTAAATGCCGGGGAGCTGTTTTTT. Protein product: CASKRTGLNAGELFF. The chain links TRBV6-6 to TRBJ2-2; TRBD1 matches 8 bases. The CDR3 runs to 15 residues. V shed 7 bases and J 6 bases; nucleotides not matched to a gene: 10. Germline CDR1 is MNHNY and CDR2 is SVGAGI (reference sequence).

The J gene is TRBJ2-2, the V gene TRBV10-3; D not resolved. With 7 bases removed from V and 3 bases from J, the gap between germline ends came to 9 bases. This CDR3 region has 13 residues. From germline, CDR1 is ENHRY and CDR2 SYGVKD. The CDR3 nucleotides are TGTGCCATCACTCCCTCTGACACCGGGGAGCTGTTTTTT. Its protein product is CAITPSDTGELFF.

J is TRBJ1-4 and V is TRBV21-1; the table's D call, TRBD1, has no DNA check behind it. TRBV21-1 is flagged as a pseudogene. The CDR3 runs 14 residues. The CDR3 DNA follows: TGTGCCAGCAAGGTACAGGGGGGGAATGAAAAACTGTTTTTT. Translated: CASKVQGGNEKLFF.

This clone was seen a few times. This chain connects TRBV27 to TRBJ2-7; 14 positions agree with TRBD2. CDR3 size: 16 residues. The trim removed 6 bases at V and 5 bases at J, leaving 9 bases unmatched. CDR1 is MNHEY, CDR2 SMNVEV, per germline (reference sequence). The CDR3 region has the DNA TGTGCCAGCAGGTCTGGGACTAGCGGGAGTCTAAACGAGCAGTACTTC. Its translation: CASRSGTSGSLNEQYF.

The table lists this clone with a count of one. This chain links TRBV11-2 with TRBJ1-2; TRBD1 matches at 7 bases. The V gene's germline CDR1 is SGHAT and CDR2 FQNNGV. With V trimmed by 3 bases and J by 4 bases, 2 bases remained unmatched. CDR3 length: 13 residues. CDR3 in amino acids: CASSLGQIYGYTF. The CDR3 coding sequence is TGTGCCAGCAGCTTGGGACAGATCTATGGCTACACCTTC.

The chain is built from TRBV10-3 and TRBJ2-1; 7 bases agree with TRBD1. Germline lookup yields CDR1 ENHRY and CDR2 SYGVKD. The trim removed 5 bases at V and 6 bases at J, leaving 4 bases unmatched. The CDR3 runs to 13 residues. CDR3 loop: CAISYRDSNEQFF. CDR3 in DNA: TGTGCCATCAGTTACCGGGACAGCAATGAGCAGTTCTTC.

The CDR3 DNA follows: TGTGCCAGCAGAGTCCAAGGAGCCAGGAACACTGAAGCTTTCTTT. It codes for CASRVQGARNTEAFF. The chain couples TRBV28 to TRBJ1-1, with D unclear. Per the germline V gene, CDR1 is MDHEN and CDR2 is SYDVKM. CDR3 length: 15 amino acids. V was pared by 6 bases and J by 1 base, with 15 bases between.

The CDR3 region is CASSEGGLAGAAGELFF. DNA of the CDR3: TGTGCCAGCAGTGAAGGTGGACTAGCGGGAGCGGCCGGGGAGCTGTTTTTT. The gene calls are TRBV2 and TRBJ2-2; the match to TRBD2 covers 13 bases. CDR1 and CDR2 from the germline V gene are SNHLY and FYNNEI. The V and J ends lost 1 base and 6 bases, in that order; junction bases with no gene match: 5. The CDR3 runs 17 residues.

The rearrangement joins TRBV7-9 to TRBJ2-1; 7 nucleotides agree with TRBD2. CDR3 length: 14 amino acids. The V and J ends lost 1 base and 8 bases, in that order; junction bases with no gene match: 5. Germline assignment: CDR1 SEHNR and CDR2 FQNEAQ (reference sequence). CDR3 in DNA: TGTGCCAGCAGCTTAGGGCGGGGGTTGGATGAGCAGTTCTTC. Residues: CASSLGRGLDEQFF.

The rearrangement joins TRBV6-5 to TRBJ2-1, with 11 bases identical to TRBD2. The CDR3 has 15 residues. Unmatched junction bases numbered 3, after V lost 6 bases and J lost 2 bases. The germline gives CDR1 MNHEY, CDR2 SVGAGI. CDR3 DNA sequence: TGTGCCAGCAGCCTAGCGGGGGGTGCCTACAATGAGCAGTTCTTC. Protein product: CASSLAGGAYNEQFF.

The genes are TRBV7-6 and TRBJ2-1; D ambiguous. This CDR3 is 15 amino acids long. Germline CDR1 SGHVS, CDR2 FNYEAQ. The V and J ends lost 4 bases and 0 bases respectively, with 10 bases between them. CDR3 residues: CASSSGSNSYNEQFF. CDR3 bases: TGTGCCAGCAGCTCCGGGTCTAACTCCTACAATGAGCAGTTCTTC.

The rearrangement links TRBV18 to TRBJ2-1; D gene uncertain. Trimming stripped 3 bases from V and 3 bases from J, with 12 bases between. The CDR3 contains 15 residues. Germline CDR1 reads KGHSH; CDR2 reads LQKENI. The CDR3 spells CASSPGGHGYNEQFF. CDR3 bases: TGTGCCAGCTCACCGGGCGGTCACGGCTACAATGAGCAGTTCTTC.

V and J are TRBV7-9 and TRBJ2-5, with 11 nucleotides matching TRBD2. In germline, CDR1 is SEHNR, CDR2 FQNEAQ (reference sequence). The CDR3 is 15 residues long. Germline trimming cut 7 bases from V and 4 bases from J; bases unmatched to any gene: 8. CDR3 sequence: CASTASSGGGETQYF. The CDR3 DNA reads as TGTGCCAGCACTGCGAGTAGCGGGGGGGGAGAGACCCAGTACTTC. Full variable domain (remainder filled in from reference TRBV7-9 and TRBJ2-5): DTGVSQNPRHKITKRGQNVTFRCDPISEHNRLYWYRQTLGQGPEFLTYFQNEAQLEKSRLLSDRFSAERPKGSFSTLEIQRTEQGDSAMYLCASTASSGGGETQYFGPGTRLLVL.

The V call is TRBV6-6, the J call TRBJ2-7, with D tentatively TRBD2 (5 bases). Looked up from germline, CDR1 is MNHNY and CDR2 is SVGAGI (reference sequence). Deletions cut 2 bases from V and 7 bases from J, with 21 bases between. The CDR3 has 16 residues. The CDR3 protein is CASSYRGSPANDEQYF. The CDR3, as DNA: TGTGCCAGCAGTTACAGAGGGTCCCCAGCGAATGATGAGCAGTACTTC.

The rearrangement joins TRBV4-3 to TRBJ2-3, with 8 bases lining up with TRBD2. J was trimmed by 6 bases and V by 0 bases; bases with no gene match: 11. The CDR3 is 17 amino acids. In germline, CDR1 is LGHNA, CDR2 YSLEER. In DNA form, the CDR3 reads TGCGCCAGCAGCCAAGAGGCAGTAGGCGGGGGGCGGGATACGCAGTATTTT. Its translation: CASSQEAVGGGRDTQYF.

The chain combines TRBV9 with TRBJ1-5; D possibly corresponds to TRBD1 (5 bases). Germline CDR1 SGDLS, CDR2 YYNGEE. The CDR3 sequence is 15 residues long. V was cut by 3 bases and J by 0 bases, with 10 bases left in between. In DNA, the CDR3 is TGTGCCAGCAGCGAGACAGCTGCTAGCAATCAGCCCCAGCATTTT. Residues: CASSETAASNQPQHF.

The rearrangement links TRBV7-9 to TRBJ1-3; D not certain. Trimming took off 5 bases at V and 0 bases at J, with 11 bases between the two ends. CDR3 length equals 15 residues. CDR1 is SEHNR, CDR2 FQNEAQ, per germline (reference sequence). The CDR3: CASSPSLDSGNTIYF. CDR3 coding DNA: TGTGCCAGCAGCCCGAGCCTTGACTCTGGAAACACCATATATTTT.

The chain is built from TRBV7-9 and TRBJ2-1; D uncertain. Germline CDR1 reads SEHNR; CDR2 reads FQNEAQ (reference sequence). This CDR3 comprises 14 residues. V dropped 4 bases and J dropped 6 bases, with 13 bases sitting between them. The CDR3 reads CASSSPTGPNEQFF. For the CDR3, the DNA is TGTGCCAGCAGCTCCCCGACTGGACCCAATGAGCAGTTCTTC.

This rearrangement joins TRBV15 to TRBJ1-2, with 8 bases identical to TRBD1. Germline trimming cut 2 bases from V and 7 bases from J; bases unmatched to any gene: 9. Germline CDR1 LNHNV, CDR2 YYDKDF (reference sequence). This CDR3 has 15 amino acids. CDR3 sequence: CATSRHSDRVVGYTF. The CDR3, as DNA: TGTGCCACCAGCAGACATTCGGACAGGGTGGTTGGCTACACCTTC.

This clone was detected once. The chain uses TRBV27 and TRBJ2-7; D not certain. CDR1 is MNHEY and CDR2 is SMNVEV in the germline V gene (reference sequence). The CDR3 runs to 12 residues. Trimming stripped 6 bases from V and 2 bases from J, with 8 bases between. This CDR3 reads CASSSSPYEQYF. CDR3 sequence (DNA): TGTGCCAGCAGCTCATCCCCCTACGAGCAGTACTTC.

This chain links TRBV7-8 with TRBJ1-2; D remains unclear. Per the germline V gene, CDR1 is SGHVS and CDR2 is FQNEAQ. The CDR3 totals 12 residues. Between the trimmed V and J ends, which lost 2 bases and 6 bases, there was a span of 7 bases. CDR3 residues: CASSLLGDGYTF. The CDR3 nucleotides read TGTGCCAGCAGCTTACTCGGGGATGGCTACACCTTC.

The rearrangement joins TRBV4-1 to TRBJ2-1; D unresolved. This CDR3 region has 14 residues. The V end was cut by 0 bases, the J end by 1 base, with 4 bases between. In germline, CDR1 is MGHRA, CDR2 YSYEKL. The CDR3 reads CASSQDMSYNEQFF. In DNA form, the CDR3 reads TGCGCCAGCAGCCAAGATATGTCCTACAATGAGCAGTTCTTC.

The V call is TRBV15, the J call TRBJ2-5, with D possibly being TRBD2 (5 bases). V gave up 4 bases and J gave up 2 bases, with 14 bases separating them. Germline V CDR1 and CDR2: LNHNV, YYDKDF (reference sequence). The CDR3 runs to 15 residues. Here the CDR3 DNA reads TGTGCCACCAGCATTGAGGCGGGTCGGCAAGAGACCCAGTACTTC. Residues: CATSIEAGRQETQYF.

This chain connects TRBV5-1 to TRBJ1-4; tentative D call: TRBD1 (5 bases). Trimming removed 5 bases at V and 6 bases at J, with 11 bases between. Germline loops: CDR1 SGHRS, CDR2 YFSETQ. The CDR3 sequence is 13 residues long. CDR3 nucleotide sequence: TGCGCCAGCAGGGCCCGGGGGGATGAAAAACTGTTTTTT. The encoded protein is CASRARGDEKLFF.

The chain combines TRBV6-5 with TRBJ2-1; 10 bases agree with TRBD2. CDR3 size: 14 residues. Germline assignment: CDR1 MNHEY and CDR2 SVGAGI. V gave up 2 bases and J gave up 9 bases; unmatched junction bases: 4. The CDR3 nucleotides are TGTGCCAGCAGTTACAGCGGGGGGGCTGGTGAGCAGTTCTTC. Translation: CASSYSGGAGEQFF.

The rearrangement joins TRBV11-2 to TRBJ1-3; 7 bases match TRBD1. Germline CDR1 and CDR2: SGHAT and FQNNGV. The CDR3 contains 20 residues. V was pared by 0 bases and J by 3 bases, with 17 bases of the junction left unmatched. The CDR3 loop is CASSLDSLRPGTVYGNTIYF. As DNA, the CDR3 is TGTGCCAGCAGCTTAGACAGCTTACGACCCGGGACAGTATATGGAAACACCATATATTTT.

The chain recombines TRBV14 with TRBJ2-1; 7 nucleotides agree with TRBD1. After removal of 4 bases from V and 1 base from J, the junction contained 4 bases not matched to a gene. Germline V gene lookup returns CDR1 SGHDN and CDR2 FVKESK. The CDR3 has 15 amino acids. The chain's CDR3 is CASSPRQGSYNEQFF. The CDR3 DNA reads TGTGCCAGCAGCCCGAGACAGGGTTCCTACAATGAGCAGTTCTTC.

This clone was seen a single time. The chain recombines TRBV7-9 with TRBJ1-5; D possibly corresponds to TRBD1 (6 bases). The V end was cut by 9 bases, the J end by 5 bases, with 14 bases between. Germline values: CDR1 SEHNR, CDR2 FQNEAQ (reference sequence). The CDR3 length is 13 residues. The CDR3 coding sequence is TGTGCCAGTGAGGGGGGGGATGATCAGCCCCAGCATTTT. Its protein product is CASEGGDDQPQHF. Combining the CDR3 with reference TRBV7-9 and TRBJ1-5 gives the whole variable domain DTGVSQNPRHKITKRGQNVTFRCDPISEHNRLYWYRQTLGQGPEFLTYFQNEAQLEKSRLLSDRFSAERPKGSFSTLEIQRTEQGDSAMYLCASEGGDDQPQHFGDGTRLSIL.